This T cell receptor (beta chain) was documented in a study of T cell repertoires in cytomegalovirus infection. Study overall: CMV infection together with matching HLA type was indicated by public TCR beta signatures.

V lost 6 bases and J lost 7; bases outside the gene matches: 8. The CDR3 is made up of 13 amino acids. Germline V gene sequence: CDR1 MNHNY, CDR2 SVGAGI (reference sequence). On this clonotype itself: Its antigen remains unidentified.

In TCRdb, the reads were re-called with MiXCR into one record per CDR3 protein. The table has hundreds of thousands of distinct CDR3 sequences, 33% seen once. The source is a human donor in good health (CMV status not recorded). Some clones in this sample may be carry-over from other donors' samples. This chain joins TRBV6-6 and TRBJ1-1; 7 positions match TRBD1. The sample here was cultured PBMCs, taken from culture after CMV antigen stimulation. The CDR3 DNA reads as TGTGCCAGCAGGGACACAGGGGCGGATGAAGCTTTCTTT. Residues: CASRDTGADEAFF.